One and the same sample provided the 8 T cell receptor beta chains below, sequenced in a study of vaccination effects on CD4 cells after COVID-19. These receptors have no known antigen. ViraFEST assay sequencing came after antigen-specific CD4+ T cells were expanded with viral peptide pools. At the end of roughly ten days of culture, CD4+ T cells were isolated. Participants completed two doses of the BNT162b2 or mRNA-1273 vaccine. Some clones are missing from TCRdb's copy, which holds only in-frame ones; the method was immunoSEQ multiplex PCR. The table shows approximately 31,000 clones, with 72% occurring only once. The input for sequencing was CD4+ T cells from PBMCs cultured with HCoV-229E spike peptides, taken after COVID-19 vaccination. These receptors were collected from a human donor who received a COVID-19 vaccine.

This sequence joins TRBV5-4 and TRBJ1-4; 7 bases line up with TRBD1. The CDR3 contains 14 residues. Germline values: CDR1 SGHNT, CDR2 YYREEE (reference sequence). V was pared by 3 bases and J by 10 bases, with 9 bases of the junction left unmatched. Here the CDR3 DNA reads TGTGCCAGCAGCTCCACAGGGGATAGCGGAAAACTGTTTTTT. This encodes CASSSTGDSGKLFF.

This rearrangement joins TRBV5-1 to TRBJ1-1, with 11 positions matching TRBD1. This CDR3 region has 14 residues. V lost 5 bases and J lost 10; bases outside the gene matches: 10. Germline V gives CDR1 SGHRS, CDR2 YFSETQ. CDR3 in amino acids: CASRESTGTGGAFF. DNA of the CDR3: TGCGCCAGCAGAGAGTCAACAGGGACAGGGGGAGCTTTCTTT. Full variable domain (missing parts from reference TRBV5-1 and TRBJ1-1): KAGVTQTPRYLIKTRGQQVTLSCSPISGHRSVSWYQQTPGQGLQFLFEYFSETQRNKGNFPGRFSGRQFSNSRSEMNVSTLELGDSALYLCASRESTGTGGAFFGQGTRLTVV.

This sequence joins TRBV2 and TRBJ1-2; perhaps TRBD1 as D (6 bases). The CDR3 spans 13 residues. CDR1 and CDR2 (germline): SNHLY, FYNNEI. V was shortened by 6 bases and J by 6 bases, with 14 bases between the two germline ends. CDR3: CASSGQLLDGYTF. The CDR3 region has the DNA TGTGCCAGCAGCGGACAGCTGTTGGATGGCTACACCTTC.

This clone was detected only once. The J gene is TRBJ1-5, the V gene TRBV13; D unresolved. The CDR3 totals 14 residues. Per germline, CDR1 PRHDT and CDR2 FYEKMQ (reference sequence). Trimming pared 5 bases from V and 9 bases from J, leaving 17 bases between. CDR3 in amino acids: CASSPGGGLGPQHF. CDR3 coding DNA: TGTGCCAGCAGCCCCGGTGGAGGCCTAGGGCCCCAGCATTTT.

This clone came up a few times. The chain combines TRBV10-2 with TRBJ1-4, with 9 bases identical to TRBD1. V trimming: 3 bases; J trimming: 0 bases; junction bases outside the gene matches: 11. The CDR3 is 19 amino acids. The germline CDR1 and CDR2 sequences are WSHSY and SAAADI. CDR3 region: CASSEAGTGRMTTNEKLFF. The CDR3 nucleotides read TGCGCCAGCAGTGAAGCCGGGACAGGGCGGATGACAACTAATGAAAAACTGTTTTTT.

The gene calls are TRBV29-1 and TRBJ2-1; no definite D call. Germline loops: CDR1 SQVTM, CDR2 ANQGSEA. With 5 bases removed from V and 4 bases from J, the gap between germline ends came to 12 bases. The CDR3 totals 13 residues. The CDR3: CSVKDLLYNEQFF. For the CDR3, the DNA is TGCAGCGTTAAGGATTTGTTATACAATGAGCAGTTCTTC.

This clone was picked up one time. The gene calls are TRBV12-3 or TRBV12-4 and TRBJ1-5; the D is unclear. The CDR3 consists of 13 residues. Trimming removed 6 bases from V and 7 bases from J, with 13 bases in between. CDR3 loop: CASRGLGGQPQHF. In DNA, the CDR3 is TGTGCCAGCAGGGGTTTAGGTGGGCAGCCCCAGCATTTT.

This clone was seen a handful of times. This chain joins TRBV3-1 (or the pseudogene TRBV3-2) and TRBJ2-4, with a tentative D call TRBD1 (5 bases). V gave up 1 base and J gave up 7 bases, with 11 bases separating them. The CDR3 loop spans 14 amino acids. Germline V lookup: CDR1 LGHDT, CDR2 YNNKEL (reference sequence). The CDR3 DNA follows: TGTGCCAGCAGCCAAGCCTCGGCAGGGAACATTCAGTACTTC. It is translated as CASSQASAGNIQYF.